This is a list of T cell receptor beta chains from one sample in a study of long-term antiretroviral therapy in people with HIV. The assay was immunoSEQ multiplex PCR, and TCRdb's table has in-frame clones only and misses some. The table has just over 20,000 clones, roughly four fifths seen once. The sample consisted of unsorted PBMCs, taken 0.5 years after starting antiretroviral therapy. Source of these receptors: a man aged 18 to 30 with HIV. The CDR3 runs from the conserved cysteine through the conserved F or W. Each record gives: J gene, V gene, clone size, D gene, CDR3 protein, CDR3 DNA. The D gene is left open where the match is weak. Clone size is shown for a subset of rows, as once, few, many or a class of expanded clone.

>TRBJ2-1|TRBV27|NA|TRBD2
CASIRAGASISYNEQFF
TGTGCCTCGATAAGGGCGGGAGCCTCGATTTCCTACAATGAGCAGTTCTTC
>TRBJ2-3|TRBV5-4|NA|NA
CASSLAGGAHTQYF
TGTGCCAGCAGCTTGGCAGGGGGGGCACATACGCAGTATTTT
>TRBJ2-1|TRBV25-1|NA|NA
CASKVDKNNEQFF
TGTGCCAGCAAAGTGGATAAGAACAATGAGCAGTTCTTC
>TRBJ2-3|TRBV11-2|NA|NA
CASSPYTRRTDTQYF
TGTGCCAGCAGCCCGTACACCCGCCGCACAGATACGCAGTATTTT
>TRBJ1-2|TRBV30|once|NA
CAWSAARGITF
TGTGCCTGGAGTGCTGCCCGTGGGATAACCTTC
>TRBJ2-1|TRBV28|NA|NA
CASSFPRTVSLGYNEQFF
TGTGCCAGCAGTTTCCCACGGACCGTTTCTCTAGGCTACAATGAGCAGTTCTTC
>TRBJ2-1|TRBV29-1|once|NA
CSVGGTYNEQFF
TGCAGCGTTGGTGGGACCTACAATGAGCAGTTCTTC
>TRBJ2-3|TRBV5-6|NA|TRBD1
CASSNRGRGTDTQYF
TGTGCCAGCAGCAACAGGGGACGGGGCACAGATACGCAGTATTTT
>TRBJ1-1|TRBV19|NA|NA
CASSIWGIEAFF
TGTGCCAGTAGTATTTGGGGGATTGAAGCTTTCTTT
>TRBJ1-5|TRBV28|few|TRBD1
CASSRTGGNQPQHF
TGTGCCAGCAGTCGAACAGGGGGCAATCAGCCCCAGCATTTT
>TRBJ1-5|TRBV19|NA|TRBD1
CASRDRGNQPQHF
TGTGCCAGTAGGGACAGGGGCAATCAGCCCCAGCATTTT
>TRBJ1-1|TRBV7-8|NA|NA
CASSLEGGRMNTEAFF
TGTGCCAGCAGCTTAGAGGGGGGGCGAATGAACACTGAAGCTTTCTTT
>TRBJ2-5|TRBV19|once|TRBD1
CASSIGGTGGAGETQYF
TGTGCCAGTAGTATAGGGGGAACAGGGGGCGCGGGAGAGACCCAGTACTTC
>TRBJ1-1|TRBV19|NA|TRBD1
CASSVSPGQGATEAFF
TGTGCCAGTAGTGTCTCCCCCGGACAGGGGGCCACTGAAGCTTTCTTT
>TRBJ2-5|TRBV28|NA|TRBD2
CASSLVTAGDQETQYF
TGTGCCAGCAGTTTAGTGACAGCGGGAGACCAAGAGACCCAGTACTTC
>TRBJ2-1|TRBV11-2|NA|NA
CASSLRGGGISYNEQFF
TGTGCCAGCAGCTTACGAGGGGGGGGGATTTCCTACAATGAGCAGTTCTTC
>TRBJ2-3|TRBV2|NA|NA
CASSDRSLYTDTQYF
TGTGCCAGCAGTGACCGTAGTCTCTACACAGATACGCAGTATTTT
>TRBJ1-3|TRBV9|NA|NA
CASSFNRGNTIYF
TGTGCCAGCAGCTTCAACAGGGGAAACACCATATATTTT
>TRBJ1-3|TRBV7-2|NA|NA
CASASRAGNTIYF
TGTGCCAGCGCGTCGCGGGCGGGAAACACCATATATTTT
>TRBJ2-3|TRBV29-1|NA|TRBD2
CSATGTSGTDTQYF
TGCAGCGCCACCGGGACTAGCGGCACAGATACGCAGTATTTT
>TRBJ2-5|TRBV4-2|NA|NA
CASSQDGEGYQETQYF
TGTGCCAGCAGCCAAGATGGAGAAGGGTACCAAGAGACCCAGTACTTC
>TRBJ2-3|TRBV10-3|NA|NA
CAIKQGGGTDTQYF
TGTGCCATCAAACAGGGAGGGGGGACAGATACGCAGTATTTT
>TRBJ1-5|TRBV30|NA|NA
CAWSLGGSQPQHF
TGTGCCTGGAGCTTAGGTGGTTCTCAGCCCCAGCATTTT
>TRBJ2-6|TRBV7-2|NA|NA
CAASLSGANVLTF
TGTGCCGCAAGCCTCTCTGGGGCCAACGTCCTGACTTTC
>TRBJ2-7|TRBV7-2|NA|NA
CASSLGLAFLRDEQYF
TGTGCCAGCAGCTTAGGGCTAGCGTTCCTTCGGGACGAGCAGTACTTC